A selection of T cell receptor beta chains follows, all from one sample in a study of OX40 agonist ivuxolimab in advanced cancers. TCRdb's table, derived via immunoSEQ multiplex PCR, lists solely in-frame clones and lacks some. The sample carries 75,000 to 95,000 clones, approximately 80% recorded once. The source material was CD4+ or CD8+ T cells sorted from blood, sampled in a trial of the OX40 agonist ivuxolimab. These receptors were taken from an adult with an advanced solid tumor such as melanoma, head and neck, liver or kidney cancer. CDR3s include the opening cysteine and the closing phenylalanine or tryptophan. The size entry is marked missing in some rows and otherwise reads once, few, many or a size class.

clone size: -; V gene: TRBV7-7; CDR3 length: 15; CDR3 protein: CASSLTGTGLETQYF
clone size: -; V gene: TRBV30; CDR3 length: 12; CDR3 protein: CAWSATAYEQYF
clone size: -; V gene: TRBV6-1; CDR3 length: 13; CDR3 protein: CASSEMSSSEQYF
clone size: -; V gene: TRBV15; CDR3 length: 14; CDR3 protein: CATSVGLLQETQYF
clone size: -; V gene: TRBV6-1; CDR3 length: 13; CDR3 protein: CASKWDTVYEQYF
clone size: -; V gene: TRBV6-6; CDR3 length: 11; CDR3 protein: CASRLEAEAFF
clone size: -; V gene: TRBV28; CDR3 length: 15; CDR3 protein: CASSKTPLGSYEQYF
clone size: -; V gene: TRBV4-2; CDR3 length: 16; CDR3 protein: CASSQDRLAGRETQYF
clone size: once; V gene: TRBV5-6; CDR3 length: 18; CDR3 protein: CASSFRGTSGGPTGEQFF
clone size: -; V gene: TRBV6-6; CDR3 length: 12; CDR3 protein: CASSSTGVGAFF
clone size: -; V gene: TRBV7-8; CDR3 length: 17; CDR3 protein: CASSLRVTGRYYDEQFF
clone size: -; V gene: TRBV28; CDR3 length: 13; CDR3 protein: CASHITVDQPQHF
clone size: -; V gene: TRBV19; CDR3 length: 13; CDR3 protein: CASSRQGTYEQYF
clone size: -; V gene: TRBV7-2; CDR3 length: 15; CDR3 protein: CASSLTPTSTYGYTF
clone size: -; V gene: TRBV15; CDR3 length: 16; CDR3 protein: CATSRGLDPGQETQYF
clone size: -; V gene: TRBV6-6; CDR3 length: 12; CDR3 protein: CAVESQLGELFF
clone size: -; V gene: TRBV7-3; CDR3 length: 14; CDR3 protein: CASSTGDRAHEQYF
clone size: -; V gene: TRBV7-2; CDR3 length: 14; CDR3 protein: CASSPGTSGETQYF
clone size: -; V gene: TRBV7-8; CDR3 length: 15; CDR3 protein: CASSLVTGGYNEQFF
clone size: -; V gene: TRBV25-1; CDR3 length: 15; CDR3 protein: CASSEGWTGDTEAFF
clone size: -; V gene: TRBV18; CDR3 length: 14; CDR3 protein: CASSQGASQYGYTF
clone size: few; V gene: TRBV28; CDR3 length: 16; CDR3 protein: CASSPTGTSGYNEQFF
clone size: -; V gene: TRBV18; CDR3 length: 18; CDR3 protein: CASSPMWGTGNTNEKLFF
clone size: -; V gene: TRBV11-3; CDR3 length: 14; CDR3 protein: CASSAGLSTDTQYF
clone size: -; V gene: TRBV2; CDR3 length: 16; CDR3 protein: CASSVSLRTSSYEQYF
clone size: -; V gene: TRBV4-2; CDR3 length: 17; CDR3 protein: CASSGTQGLLSGNTIYF
clone size: -; V gene: TRBV19; CDR3 length: 12; CDR3 protein: CASTREGRGYTF